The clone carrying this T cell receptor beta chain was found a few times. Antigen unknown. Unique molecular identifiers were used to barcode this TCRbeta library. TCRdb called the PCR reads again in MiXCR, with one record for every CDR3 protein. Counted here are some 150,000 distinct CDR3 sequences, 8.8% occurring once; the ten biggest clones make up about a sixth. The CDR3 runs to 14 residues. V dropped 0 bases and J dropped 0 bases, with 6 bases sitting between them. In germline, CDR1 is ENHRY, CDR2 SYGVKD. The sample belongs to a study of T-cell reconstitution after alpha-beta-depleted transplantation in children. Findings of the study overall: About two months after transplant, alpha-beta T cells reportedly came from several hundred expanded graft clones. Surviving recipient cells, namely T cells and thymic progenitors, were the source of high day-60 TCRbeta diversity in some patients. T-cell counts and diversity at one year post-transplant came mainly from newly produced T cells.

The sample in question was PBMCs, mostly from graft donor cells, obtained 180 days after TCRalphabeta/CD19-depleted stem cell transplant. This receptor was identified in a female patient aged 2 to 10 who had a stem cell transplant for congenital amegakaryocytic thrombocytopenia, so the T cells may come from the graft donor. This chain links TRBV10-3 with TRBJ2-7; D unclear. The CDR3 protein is CAISESSDSYEQYF. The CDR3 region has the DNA TGTGCCATCAGTGAGTCGAGCGACTCCTACGAGCAGTACTTC.